A selection of T cell receptor beta chains follows, all from one sample in a study of blood T cell repertoires in COVID-19. This table comes from immunoSEQ multiplex PCR, and its TCRdb copy is limited to in-frame clones, with some not included. The sample holds approximately 270,000 clones, 91% seen once. The source material was PBMCs or T cells enriched from blood (not recorded which). The receptors come from a human donor in a cohort exposed to, infected with or recovered from COVID-19 (not recorded which). The donor label of this sample is uncertain. CDR3s include the opening cysteine and the closing phenylalanine or tryptophan. The D gene is left open where the match is weak. The size entry is marked missing in some rows and otherwise reads once, few, many or a size class.

size	J	V	D	length	DNA	CDR3
.	TRBJ1-2	TRBV25-1	TRBD1	12	TGTGCCAGCAGGAGGGACAGCTATGGCTACACCTTC	CASRRDSYGYTF
.	TRBJ2-7	TRBV27	.	12	TGTGCCAGCAGTCCCGGCGGGTACGAGCAGTACTTC	CASSPGGYEQYF
once	TRBJ2-3	TRBV6-1	TRBD2	16	TGTGCCAGCAGTGCGCGGGCGGGGGGGCGTGAAGATACGCAGTATTTT	CASSARAGGREDTQYF
once	TRBJ1-2	TRBV5-4	.	14	TGTGCCAGCAGCTTGGCCAGGGCCCTGGAAGGCTACACCTTC	CASSLARALEGYTF
.	TRBJ2-1	TRBV2	.	14	TGTGCCAGCAGGGGAGAAAGCTCCTACAATGAGCAGTTCTTC	CASRGESSYNEQFF
.	TRBJ2-1	TRBV11-2	.	14	TGTGCCAGCAGCATACCGGGACTGGGTAAGGAGCAGTTCTTC	CASSIPGLGKEQFF
many	TRBJ1-2	TRBV19	.	14	TGTGCCAGTAGAGTTAACAGGGAGAACTATGGCTACACCTTC	CASRVNRENYGYTF
.	TRBJ1-5	TRBV13	.	16	TGTGCCAGCAGCTTGGGGGGACTAAGGCCTGATCAGCCCCAGCATTTT	CASSLGGLRPDQPQHF
.	TRBJ1-5	TRBV15	.	13	TGTGCCACCAGCAGCGCAGGGAATCAGCCCCAGCATTTT	CATSSAGNQPQHF
.	TRBJ1-5	TRBV9	.	18	TGTGCCAGCAGCGTAGACCCCCCCCCGGACATTCCTAGACAGCCCCAGCATTTT	CASSVDPPPDIPRQPQHF
.	TRBJ1-5	TRBV12-1	.	19	.	CASSFATGTGLDSNQPQHF
once	TRBJ2-3	TRBV5-1	.	11	TGCGCCAGCAGCTTCGGAGGTACGCAGTATTTT	CASSFGGTQYF
.	TRBJ2-3	TRBV29-1	.	16	TGCAGCGTTGATTATCTAGCCTCCCCCTCCACAGATACGCAGTATTTT	CSVDYLASPSTDTQYF
.	TRBJ2-7	TRBV5-1	TRBD1	15	TGCGCCAGCAGCTTGGAGACAGGGGGCCTCTACGAGCAGTACTTC	CASSLETGGLYEQYF
.	TRBJ2-3	TRBV7-6	.	16	TGTGCCAGCAGCTTAGGACTTTCCTACGGCACAGATACGCAGTATTTT	CASSLGLSYGTDTQYF
.	TRBJ1-1	TRBV7-8	.	16	TGTGCCAGCAGCCCTAAGGCCGGGACACAGAACACTGAAGCTTTCTTT	CASSPKAGTQNTEAFF
.	TRBJ2-7	TRBV7-2	.	15	TGTGCCAGCAGCTTAATCGGGACTCGGAGCGACGAGCAGTACTTC	CASSLIGTRSDEQYF
once	TRBJ1-5	TRBV4-2	TRBD1	15	TGTGCCAGCAGCCAGGAGACAGGGGGACTTCAGCCCCAGCATTTT	CASSQETGGLQPQHF
.	TRBJ1-3	TRBV11-2	.	20	TGTGCCAGCAGCTTAGAGGAAGGCAGTTTGGGCTTTAGACGAGGAAACACCATATATTTT	CASSLEEGSLGFRRGNTIYF
.	TRBJ1-5	TRBV6-1	TRBD1	17	TGTGCCAGCAGTGCGTCCCGGGACAGGGGGCAGAATCAGCCCCAGCATTTT	CASSASRDRGQNQPQHF
.	TRBJ1-1	TRBV10-3	TRBD1	16	TGTGCCATCAGTGAGGAAGGGGACAGGGTAGAATATGAAGCTTTCTTT	CAISEEGDRVEYEAFF
few	TRBJ1-5	TRBV10-3	.	15	TGTGCCATCAGTGAGTCGACTATAGGCAATCAGCCCCAGCATTTT	CAISESTIGNQPQHF
.	TRBJ1-2	TRBV19	.	12	TGTGCCAGTAGTATCGGGACAAACGGCTACACCTTC	CASSIGTNGYTF
.	TRBJ1-1	TRBV5-3	.	14	TGTGCCTGCCCCCATCCGGGGGAAGGCACTGAAGCTTTCTTT	CACPHPGEGTEAFF
.	TRBJ1-1	TRBV30	.	13	TGTGCCTGGAGAGTCAGGGGTCACACTGAAGCTTTCTTT	CAWRVRGHTEAFF